This T cell receptor (beta chain) was identified in a study of blood T cell repertoires in COVID-19. Study information: The cDNA or gDNA used as material had been derived from T cells, B-cell-depleted T cells, or PBMCs.

How the authors handled the data: Nucleated cell number was recorded as an estimate derived from reference gene primer amplification. Repertoires were generated with immunoSEQ multiplex PCR, while TCRdb's copy carries only in-frame clones and drops some. The V and J calls and clone size were taken over from that table, and D and trimming were inferred from the DNA. The profile shows roughly 390,000 clones, roughly 86% of them singletons. Specimen: peripheral blood. The receptor's source is a woman in her 30s with COVID-19, enrolled during active disease.

Here the CDR3 reads CASSTSRDEQYF. The CDR3 bases are TGTGCCAGCTCGACCTCGAGGGACGAGCAGTACTTC. This rearrangement joins TRBV18 to TRBJ2-7; weak D call: TRBD2 (5 bases). Germline CDR1 and CDR2: KGHSH and LQKENI. The CDR3 runs to 12 residues. V was trimmed by 6 bases and J by 5 bases, leaving 11 bases between them.